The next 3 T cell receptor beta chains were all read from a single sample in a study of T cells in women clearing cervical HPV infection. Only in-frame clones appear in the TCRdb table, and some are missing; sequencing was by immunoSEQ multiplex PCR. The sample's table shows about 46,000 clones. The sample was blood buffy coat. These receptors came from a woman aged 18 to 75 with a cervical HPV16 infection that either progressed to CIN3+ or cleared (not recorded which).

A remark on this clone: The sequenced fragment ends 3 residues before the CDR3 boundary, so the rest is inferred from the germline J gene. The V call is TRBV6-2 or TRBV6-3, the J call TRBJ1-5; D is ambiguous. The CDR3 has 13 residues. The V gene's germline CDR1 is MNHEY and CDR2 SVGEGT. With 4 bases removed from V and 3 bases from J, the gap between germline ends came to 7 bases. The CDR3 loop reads CASSSEYNQPQHF. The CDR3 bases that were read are TGTGCCAGCAGTTCAGAGTACAATCAGCCC.

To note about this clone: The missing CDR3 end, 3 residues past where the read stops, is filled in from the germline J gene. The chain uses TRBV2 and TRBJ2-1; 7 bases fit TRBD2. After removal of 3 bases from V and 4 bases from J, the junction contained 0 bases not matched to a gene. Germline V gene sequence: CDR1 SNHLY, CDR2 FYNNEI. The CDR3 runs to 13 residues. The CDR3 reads CASSEGGYNEQFF. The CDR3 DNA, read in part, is TGTGCCAGCAGTGAGGGGGGGTACAATGAG.

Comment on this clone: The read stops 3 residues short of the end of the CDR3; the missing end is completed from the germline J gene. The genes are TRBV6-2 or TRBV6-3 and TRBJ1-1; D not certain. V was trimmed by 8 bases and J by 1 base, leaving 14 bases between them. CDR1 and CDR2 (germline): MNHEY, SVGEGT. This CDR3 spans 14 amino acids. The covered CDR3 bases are TGTGCCAGCGGCCTCCACGAGGCGAACACTGAA. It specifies CASGLHEANTE. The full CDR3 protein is CASGLHEANTEAFF.